This T cell receptor beta chain was obtained from a study of T-cell memory formation after mild COVID-19. Study-wide background: For the most part, TCR clusters were specific to one donor.

TCRdb re-analysed the 5' RACE reads in MiXCR, keeping a single row per CDR3 protein. The sample consists of hundreds of thousands of distinct CDR3 sequences, 20% of them appearing once. Trimming left V 4 bases short and J 2 bases short, with 18 bases between. Germline V gives CDR1 SGHKS, CDR2 YYEKEE (reference sequence). The CDR3 contains 16 residues. Study-level results: Whereas later expanders leaned CD4+, clones contracting day 15 to 85 showed a balanced CD4/CD8 makeup. Shrinking CD4+ clones resided mostly in CM and EM, and CD8+ ones in EMRA.

This clonotype was seen more than once but under ten times. Its antigen is not identified. This receptor was identified in an adult woman who had mild COVID-19 (a few samples of this study predate the infection). Cell type and time point are not known. Sequences were obtained from PBMCs or a T cell subset sorted from them (not recorded which). The rearrangement joins TRBV5-5 to TRBJ2-5; D is unclear. The CDR3 is CASSRAIWAGQETQYF. The DNA for the CDR3 is TGTGCCAGCAGCCGAGCTATTTGGGCAGGTCAAGAGACCCAGTACTTC.